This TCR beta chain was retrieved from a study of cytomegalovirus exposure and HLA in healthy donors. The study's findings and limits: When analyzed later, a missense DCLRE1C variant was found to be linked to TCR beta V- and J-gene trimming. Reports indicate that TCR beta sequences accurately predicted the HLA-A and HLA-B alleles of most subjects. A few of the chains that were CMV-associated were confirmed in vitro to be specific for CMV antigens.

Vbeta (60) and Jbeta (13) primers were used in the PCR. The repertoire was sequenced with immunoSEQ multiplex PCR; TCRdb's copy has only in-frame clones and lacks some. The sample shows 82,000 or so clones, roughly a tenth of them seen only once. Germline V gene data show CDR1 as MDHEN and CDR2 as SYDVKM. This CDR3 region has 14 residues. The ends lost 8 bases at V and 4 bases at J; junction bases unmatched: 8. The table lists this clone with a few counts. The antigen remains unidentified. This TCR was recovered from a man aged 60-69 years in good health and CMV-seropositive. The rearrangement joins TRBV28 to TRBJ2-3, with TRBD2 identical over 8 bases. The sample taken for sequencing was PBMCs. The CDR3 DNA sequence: TGTGCCAGCTATCCGGGAGGGGTGCCAGATACGCAGTATTTT. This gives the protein CASYPGGVPDTQYF.